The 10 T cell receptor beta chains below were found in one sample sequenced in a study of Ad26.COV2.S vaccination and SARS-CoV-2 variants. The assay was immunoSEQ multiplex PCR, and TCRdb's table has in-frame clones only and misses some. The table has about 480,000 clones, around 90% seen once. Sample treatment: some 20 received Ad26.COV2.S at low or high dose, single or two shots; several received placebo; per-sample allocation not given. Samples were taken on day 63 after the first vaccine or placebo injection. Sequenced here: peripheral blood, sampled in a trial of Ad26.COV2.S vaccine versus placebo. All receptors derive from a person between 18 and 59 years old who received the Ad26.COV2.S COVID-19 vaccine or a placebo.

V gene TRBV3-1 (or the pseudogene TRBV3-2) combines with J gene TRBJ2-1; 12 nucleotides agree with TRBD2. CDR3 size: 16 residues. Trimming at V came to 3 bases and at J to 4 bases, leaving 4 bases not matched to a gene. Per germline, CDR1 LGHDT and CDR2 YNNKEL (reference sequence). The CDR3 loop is CASSQPLAGGYNEQFF. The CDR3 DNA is TGTGCCAGCAGCCAGCCCCTAGCGGGAGGGTACAATGAGCAGTTCTTC.

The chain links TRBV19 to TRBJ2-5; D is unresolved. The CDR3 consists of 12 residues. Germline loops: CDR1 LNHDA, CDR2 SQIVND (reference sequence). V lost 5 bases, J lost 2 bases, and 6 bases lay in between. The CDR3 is CASSFSQETQYF. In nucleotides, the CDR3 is TGTGCCAGTAGTTTTTCGCAAGAGACCCAGTACTTC. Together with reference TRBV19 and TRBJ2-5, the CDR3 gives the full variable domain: DGGITQSPKYLFRKEGQNVTLSCEQNLNHDAMYWYRQDPGQGLRLIYYSQIVNDFQKGDIAEGYSVSREKKESFPLTVTSAQKNPTAFYLCASSFSQETQYFGPGTRLLVL.

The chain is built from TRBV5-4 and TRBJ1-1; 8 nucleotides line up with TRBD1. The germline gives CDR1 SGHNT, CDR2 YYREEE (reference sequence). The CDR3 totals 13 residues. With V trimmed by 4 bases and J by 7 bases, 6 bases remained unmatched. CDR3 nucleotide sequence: TGTGCCAGCAGCCCAGGGGGCTCTAATGAAGCTTTCTTT. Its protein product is CASSPGGSNEAFF.

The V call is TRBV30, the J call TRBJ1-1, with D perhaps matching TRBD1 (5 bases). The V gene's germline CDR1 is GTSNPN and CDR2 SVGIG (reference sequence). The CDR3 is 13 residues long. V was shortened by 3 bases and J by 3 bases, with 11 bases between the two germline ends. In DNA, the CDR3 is TGTGCCTGGAGGTCCGGGGGTCACACTGAAGCTTTCTTT. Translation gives CAWRSGGHTEAFF. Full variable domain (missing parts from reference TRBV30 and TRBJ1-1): SQTIHQWPATLVQPVGSPLSLECTVEGTSNPNLYWYRQAAGRGLQLLFYSVGIGQISSEVPQNLSASRPQDRQFILSSKKLLLSDSGFYLCAWRSGGHTEAFFGQGTRLTVV.

CDR3 amino acids: CASRITSFSGNTIYF. CDR3 in DNA: TGTGCCAGCAGAATAACTTCTTTCTCTGGAAACACCATATATTTT. J is TRBJ1-3 and V is TRBV28; D gene unclear. The V end was cut by 6 bases, the J end by 0 bases, with 12 bases between. This CDR3 region has 15 residues. CDR1 is MDHEN, CDR2 SYDVKM, per germline.

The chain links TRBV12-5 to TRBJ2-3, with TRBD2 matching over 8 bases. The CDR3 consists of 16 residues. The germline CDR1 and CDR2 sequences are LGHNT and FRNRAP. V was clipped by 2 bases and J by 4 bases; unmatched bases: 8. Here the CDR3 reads CASGLYGGRRADTQYF. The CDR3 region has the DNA TGTGCTAGTGGTTTGTATGGCGGGAGGCGGGCAGATACGCAGTATTTT.

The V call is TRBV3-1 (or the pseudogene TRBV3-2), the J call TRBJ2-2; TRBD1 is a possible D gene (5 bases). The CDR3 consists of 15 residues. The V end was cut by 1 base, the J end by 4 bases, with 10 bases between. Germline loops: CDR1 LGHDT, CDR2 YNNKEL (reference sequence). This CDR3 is CASSQGGSFTGELFF. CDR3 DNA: TGTGCCAGCAGCCAAGGGGGCAGTTTCACCGGGGAGCTGTTTTTT.

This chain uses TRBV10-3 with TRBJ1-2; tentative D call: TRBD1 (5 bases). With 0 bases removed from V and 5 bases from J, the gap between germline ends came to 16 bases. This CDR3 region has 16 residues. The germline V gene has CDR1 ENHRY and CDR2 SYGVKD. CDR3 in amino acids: CAISESETAGFYGYTF. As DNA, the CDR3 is TGTGCCATCAGTGAGTCGGAGACCGCAGGGTTTTATGGCTACACCTTC.

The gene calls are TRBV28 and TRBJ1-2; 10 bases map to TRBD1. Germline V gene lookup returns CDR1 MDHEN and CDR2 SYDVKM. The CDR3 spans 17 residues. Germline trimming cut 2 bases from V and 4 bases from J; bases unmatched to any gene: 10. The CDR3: CASSLRGQGHPGYGYTF. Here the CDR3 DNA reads TGTGCCAGCAGTTTAAGGGGACAGGGGCACCCAGGCTATGGCTACACCTTC.

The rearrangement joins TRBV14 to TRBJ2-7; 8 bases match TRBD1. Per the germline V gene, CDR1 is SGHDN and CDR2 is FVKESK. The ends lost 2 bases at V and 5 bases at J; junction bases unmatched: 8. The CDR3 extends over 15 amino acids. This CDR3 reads CASSQTGGTLDEQYF. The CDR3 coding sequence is TGTGCCAGCAGCCAAACAGGGGGGACCTTGGACGAGCAGTACTTC.